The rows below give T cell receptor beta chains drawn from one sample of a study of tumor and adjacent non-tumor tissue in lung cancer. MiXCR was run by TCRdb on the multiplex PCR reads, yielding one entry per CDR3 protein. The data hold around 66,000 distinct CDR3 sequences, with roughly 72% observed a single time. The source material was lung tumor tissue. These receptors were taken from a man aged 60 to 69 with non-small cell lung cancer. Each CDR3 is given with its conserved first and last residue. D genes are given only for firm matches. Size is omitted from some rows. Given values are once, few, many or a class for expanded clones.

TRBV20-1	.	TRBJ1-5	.	CSVREGSDNQPQHF	TGCAGTGTTAGAGAAGGGTCAGACAATCAGCCCCAGCATTTT
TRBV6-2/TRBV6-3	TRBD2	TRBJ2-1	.	CACRERGRGNEQFF	TGTGCCTGCAGAGAGCGGGGGCGAGGCAATGAGCAGTTCTTC
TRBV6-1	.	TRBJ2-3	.	CASRIQAGCTDTQYF	TGTGCCAGCAGGATACAGGCAGGGTGTACAGATACGCAGTATTTT
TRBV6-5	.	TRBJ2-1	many	CASSYSSVRENYNEQFF	TGTGCCAGCAGTTACTCGTCAGTGCGGGAAAACTACAATGAGCAGTTCTTC
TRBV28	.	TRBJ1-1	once	CASRSGGIEAFF	TGTGCCAGCAGATCCGGTGGGATTGAAGCTTTCTTT
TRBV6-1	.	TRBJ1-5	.	CASSDKVPYNHSNQPQHF	TGTGCCAGCAGCGACAAAGTACCTTATAATCATAGCAATCAGCCACAGCATTTT
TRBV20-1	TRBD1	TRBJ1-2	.	CSAITGASYGYIF	TGCAGTGCTATAACAGGGGCTAGCTATGGCTACATCTTC
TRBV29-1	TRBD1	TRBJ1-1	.	CSVVDRGAATEAFF	TGCAGCGTAGTGGACAGGGGAGCGGCCACTGAAGCTTTCTTT
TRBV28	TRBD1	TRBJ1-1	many	CASTLRGTVAEAFF	TGTGCCAGCACTCTCCGCGGGACAGTCGCTGAAGCTTTCTTT
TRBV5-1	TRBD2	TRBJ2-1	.	CASSLVVSGMYNEQFF	TGCGCCAGCAGCTTAGTGGTTAGCGGGATGTACAATGAGCAGTTCTTC
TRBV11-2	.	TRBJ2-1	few	CASSLRAGGSGDEQFF	TGTGCCAGCAGCTTACGGGCTGGGGGGAGTGGAGATGAGCAGTTCTTC
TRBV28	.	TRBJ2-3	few	CASSSTLRGTDTQYF	TGTGCCAGCAGTTCGACACTGAGGGGCACAGATACGCAGTATTTT
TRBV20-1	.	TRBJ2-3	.	CSAPGPRSDTQYF	TGCAGTGCTCCCGGGCCCCGCTCAGATACGCAGTATTTT
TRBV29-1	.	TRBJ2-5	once	CSVSDRYHEIQYF	TGCAGCGTTTCGGACCGGTACCACGAGATCCAGTACTTC
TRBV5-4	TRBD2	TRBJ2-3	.	CACSSIEREPGDTQYF	TGTGCCTGCAGCTCTATCGAGCGGGAGCCGGGGGATACGCAGTATTTT
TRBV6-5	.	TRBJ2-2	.	CPSGYSTRYTGELFF	TGTCCCAGCGGTTACTCTACCCGTTACACCGGGGAGCTGTTTTTT
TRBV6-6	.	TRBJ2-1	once	CASSLSHREWNVQFF	TGTGCCAGCAGTCTTTCCCATCGGGAGTGGAATGTGCAGTTCTTC
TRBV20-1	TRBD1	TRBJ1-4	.	CSVRQGTEKLFF	TGCAGTGTTAGACAGGGGACTGAAAAACTGTTTTTT
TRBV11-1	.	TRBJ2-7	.	CANSLDQGGRYERYF	TGTGCCAACAGTTTAGACCAGGGGGGCCGCTACGAGCGGTACTTC
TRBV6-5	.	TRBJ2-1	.	CTSGQDWNVDGKQFF	TGTACCAGCGGGCAGGACTGGAACGTTGATGGGAAGCAGTTCTTC
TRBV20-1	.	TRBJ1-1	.	CSTRDFGGANIEAFF	TGCAGTACTAGAGATTTTGGAGGGGCCAACATTGAAGCTTTCTTT
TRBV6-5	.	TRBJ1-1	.	CASSYSLDTEAFF	TGTGCCAGCAGTTACTCGCTGGACACCGAAGCTTTCTTC
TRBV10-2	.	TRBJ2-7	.	CASSNFGHNVFEQYF	TGCGCCAGCAGCAATTTTGGACACAATGTCTTCGAGCAGTACTTC
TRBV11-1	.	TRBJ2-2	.	CANSYTNGTVELFF	TGTGCCAACAGCTATACTAATGGCACCGTGGAGCTGTTTTTT
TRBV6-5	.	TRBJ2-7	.	CASSYSRRKRAEQYF	TGTGCAAGCAGTTACTCGAGGCGGAAGAGGGCCGAACAGTACTTC
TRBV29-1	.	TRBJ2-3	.	CSVGERVAVTQYF	TGCAGCGTCGGAGAACGGGTTGCAGTTACGCAGTATTTT
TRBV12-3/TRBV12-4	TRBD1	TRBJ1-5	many	CASSRQGTPTQPQHF	TGTGCCAGCAGCCGACAGGGAACCCCCACTCAGCCCCAGCATTTT
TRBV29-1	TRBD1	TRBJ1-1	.	CSGGTGNIEAFF	TGCAGCGGGGGGACAGGGAACATTGAAGCTTTCTTT
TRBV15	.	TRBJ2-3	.	CATSREGAEGTQYF	TGTGCCACCAGCAGAGAGGGGGCTGAAGGTACGCAGTATTTT
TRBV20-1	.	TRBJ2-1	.	CSALPGKYTERFF	TGCAGTGCGCTCCCGGGCAAGTACACTGAGCGCTTCTTC
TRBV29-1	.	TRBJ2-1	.	CGVDGRTNEQFF	TGCGGCGTTGACGGAAGGACTAATGAGCAGTTCTTC